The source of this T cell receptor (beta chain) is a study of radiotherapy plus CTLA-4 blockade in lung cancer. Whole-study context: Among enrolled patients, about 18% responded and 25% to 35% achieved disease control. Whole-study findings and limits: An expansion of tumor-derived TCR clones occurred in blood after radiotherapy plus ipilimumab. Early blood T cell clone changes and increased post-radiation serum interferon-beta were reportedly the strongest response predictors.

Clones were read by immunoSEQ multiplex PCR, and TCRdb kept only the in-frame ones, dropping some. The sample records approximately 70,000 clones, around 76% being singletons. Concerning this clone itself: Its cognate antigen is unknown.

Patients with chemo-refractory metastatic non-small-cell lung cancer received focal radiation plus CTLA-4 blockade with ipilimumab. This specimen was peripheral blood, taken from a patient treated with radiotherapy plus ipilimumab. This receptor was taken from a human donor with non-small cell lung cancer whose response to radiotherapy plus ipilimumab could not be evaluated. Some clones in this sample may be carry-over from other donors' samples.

CDR3 nucleotides: TGCGCCAGCAGCTTAGGGACAGACCCTCGGGGGCAGTACTTC. It encodes CASSLGTDPRGQYF. The J gene is TRBJ2-7, the V gene TRBV5-1; 7 nucleotides agree with TRBD1. This CDR3 is built from 14 residues. CDR1 and CDR2 from the germline V gene are SGHRS and YFSETQ. The V gene end was trimmed by 2 bases and the J gene end by 9 bases; junction bases not matched to a gene: 11.